This entry features one T cell receptor (beta chain) sequence. The data stem from a study of control samples from healthy donors and cancer patients. The data were produced by immunoSEQ multiplex PCR, yet TCRdb's version contains in-frame clones alone and is incomplete. The sample lists about 140,000 clones, approximately 92% occurring once. The germline V gene has CDR1 SGHTA and CDR2 FQGTGA. V lost 6 bases to trimming and J lost 8 bases, with 11 bases between them. CDR3 length: 13 residues. The sequencing input was blood. The clonotype comes from a man younger than 40 in good health. This chain connects TRBV7-3 to TRBJ1-6, with D uncertain. Written as DNA, the CDR3 is TGTGCCAGCAGAAAATTCGTGGATTCACCCCTCCACTTT. Amino acids: CASRKFVDSPLHF.